The entry below describes one TCR beta chain. Its cognate antigen is unknown. This sample is drawn from a study of shared clonotypes between healthy human individuals. The wider study: Serving as donors were two women and a few men, whose ages spanned 18 to 49. General study findings and limits: Having only a few donors restricted how much genetic and exposure-history diversity was captured.

Profiled with immunoSEQ multiplex PCR; TCRdb holds only in-frame clones, not every one. The sample yields 750,000 to 1,000,000 clones, roughly 92% seen once. Germline values: CDR1 MDHEN, CDR2 SYDVKM. V shed 2 bases and J shed 3 bases, with 8 bases lying between them. CDR3 size: 14 residues. Naive CD8 cells comprised CD45RO-negative, CCR7-positively selected cells, excluding terminally differentiated effector memory CD45RA+ cells. Donation came from healthy HIV-negative adults that had no recent acute infections or vaccinations. All the donors were Caucasian adults who lived in Nashville, Tennessee. This TCR derives from a man younger than 40 in good health. The J gene is TRBJ1-5, the V gene TRBV28; possibly TRBD1 for D (6 bases). The sequencing sample was made of naive CD8+ T cells sorted from blood. CDR3 protein: CASSLRDNNQPQHF. CDR3 in DNA: TGTGCCAGCAGTTTAAGGGACAACAATCAGCCCCAGCATTTT. The whole variable domain, remainder taken from reference TRBV28 and TRBJ1-5, is DVKVTQSSRYLVKRTGEKVFLECVQDMDHENMFWYRQDPGLGLRLIYFSYDVKMKEKGDIPEGYSVSREKKERFSLILESASTNQTSMYLCASSLRDNNQPQHFGDGTRLSIL.